Here is one T cell receptor beta chain with its context. The antigen is not known. CDR3 length: 10 residues. Per the germline V gene, CDR1 is DFQATT and CDR2 is SNEGSKA (reference sequence). Trimming shortened V by 6 bases and J by 4 bases, and 6 bases separated the two germline ends. The assay was immunoSEQ multiplex PCR, and TCRdb's table has in-frame clones only and misses some. The sample contains around 75,000 clones, approximately 80% of which appear only once. The data derive from a study of cytomegalovirus exposure and HLA in healthy donors. Overall study context: The 120 validation repertoires, a later analysis reported, used the same platform as the 550 to 700 repertoires from the first cohort.

The study's findings and limits: Overall, some 160 TCR beta chains were annotated as cytomegalovirus-associated. First-cohort TCR clusters tended to co-occur in the 120 or so validation repertoires, a later analysis found.

V is TRBV20-1 and J is TRBJ1-2, with unresolved D. This TCR was recovered from a young man in good health and CMV-seronegative. Sequenced sample: PBMCs. CDR3 coding DNA: TGCAGTGCATGGAGCTATGGCTACACCTTC. Encoded protein: CSAWSYGYTF.